The present T cell receptor beta chain was sequenced within a study of graft-versus-host responses after intestinal transplantation. Some clones are missing from TCRdb's copy, which holds only in-frame ones; the method was immunoSEQ multiplex PCR. The sample includes around 97,000 clones, roughly 93% of them seen just once. V was pared by 0 bases and J by 2 bases, with 12 bases between. This CDR3 spans 15 amino acids. Per germline, CDR1 SGHRS and CDR2 YFSETQ. As concerns this clone: The target antigen is unknown.

Study-wide points: Within allografts, high graft-versus-host to host-versus-graft clonal ratios were seen among patients with graft-donor T cell macrochimerism. Detected in recipient marrow were GvH clones, some of which were first observed in ileum or blood.

This chain joins TRBV5-1 and TRBJ2-7, with D perhaps matching TRBD1 (6 bases). The specimen comprised unstimulated CD8+ T cells sorted from spleen or lymph node cells, sampled before intestinal transplant. The receptor's source is a human donor who received an intestinal transplant. The DNA of the CDR3 is TGCGCCAGCAGCTTGGCTCAGGGGAGAACCTACGAGCAGTACTTC. The encoded protein is CASSLAQGRTYEQYF.